This T cell receptor (beta chain) was sequenced during a study of blood T cell repertoires in COVID-19. Germline-derived CDR1 and CDR2 are MNHEY and SVGEGT. The CDR3 contains 14 residues. V was trimmed by 0 bases and J by 6 bases, leaving 11 bases between them. TCRdb's copy holds only in-frame clones and misses some; the assay was immunoSEQ multiplex PCR. The sample carries around 370,000 clones, around 89% recorded once. Concerning this clone itself: Other DNA sequences of this sample code for an identical CDR3.

Recovery among Cohort 3 donors was established by two negative PCRs, clearance, or symptom resolution. The source is a woman aged 18-35 years who had recovered from COVID-19. The sample was PBMCs or T cells enriched from blood (not recorded which). The chain combines TRBV6-2 or TRBV6-3 with TRBJ1-2; D call uncertain. The CDR3: CASSYSTGFHGYTF. The DNA for the CDR3 is TGTGCCAGCAGTTACTCGACGGGGTTCCATGGCTACACCTTC.